Reported below is one T cell receptor beta chain. This entry comes from a study of cytomegalovirus exposure and HLA in healthy donors. The primer mix had 60 Vbeta and 13 Jbeta primers. TCRdb's table, derived via immunoSEQ multiplex PCR, lists solely in-frame clones and lacks some. Of about 120,000 clones in the sample, 65% to 80% were seen once. Sequencing input: PBMCs. The receptor was derived from a woman aged 40 to 55 in good health and CMV-seropositive.

Here the CDR3 DNA reads TGTGCCAGCAGCTTGCCCCGAATAGCGGGGGGTCCGAACACCGGGGAGCTGTTTTTT. Translated: CASSLPRIAGGPNTGELFF. The J gene is TRBJ2-2, the V gene TRBV13; 10 positions agree with TRBD2. Germline trimming cut 3 bases from V and 0 bases from J; bases unmatched to any gene: 10. This CDR3 contains 19 residues. Germline loops: CDR1 PRHDT, CDR2 FYEKMQ (reference sequence).